This TCR beta chain was documented in a study of CD8 T cells in Susac syndrome. When the RNA was reverse transcribed, random hexamers were used with an input of about 0.45 to 1 ug. TCRdb re-called the immunoSEQ multiplex PCR reads with MiXCR, one entry per CDR3 protein. This repertoire shows more than 150,000 distinct CDR3 sequences, about 94% found once; its top ten account for around 0.21%. The CDR3 contains 12 residues. Between the trimmed V and J ends, which lost 1 base and 5 bases, there was a span of 9 bases. Germline assignment: CDR1 GTSNPN and CDR2 SVGIG (reference sequence). The source material was CD8+ T cells from PBMCs. The chain carries TRBV30 and TRBJ2-7; TRBD2 is a possible D gene (6 bases). The sequence came from a human donor with multiple sclerosis. The CDR3 bases are TGTGCCTGGAGTGATGGAGGGAACGAGCAGTACTTC. As protein: CAWSDGGNEQYF.